The clone carrying this TCR beta chain was seen at least ten times. No antigen is known for it. This sample was taken from a study of T cells after yellow fever vaccination. Turning to the study itself: Each low-cell-number fraction was prepared by means of SMART-Seq v4 Ultra Low Input. Whole-study results and caveats: Repertoires sorted by FACS could include abundant clonotypes that are contaminants from the bulk population. Re-detected after boosting: most primary clones, 96% of CD4 and roughly 90% of CD8.

A single record per CDR3 protein comes from TCRdb applying MiXCR to the 5' RACE reads. This table holds some 320,000 distinct CDR3 sequences, roughly 8.7% found once. The CDR3 sequence is 14 residues long. The germline CDR1 and CDR2 sequences are SGHRS and YFSETQ. Trimming stripped 4 bases from V and 6 bases from J, with 13 bases between. The sequence came from a man between 18 and 29 years old who received the YFV17D yellow fever vaccine. The V gene is TRBV5-1, the J gene TRBJ2-2; a weak D match, TRBD2 (6 bases). The sample consisted of PBMCs, taken on the day of the first yellow fever vaccination. CDR3 region: CASSPGVGPGELFF. The CDR3 coding sequence is TGCGCCAGCAGCCCGGGGGTTGGCCCCGGGGAGCTGTTTTTT.